The sequence of this T cell receptor beta chain was determined in a study of blood T cell repertoires in COVID-19. CDR1 is SNHLY, CDR2 FYNNEI, per germline. The CDR3 spans 14 residues. V lost 4 bases and J lost 2; bases outside the gene matches: 1. How the authors handled the data: Estimation of nucleated cell counts was performed using reference gene primer amplification. Profiling relied on immunoSEQ multiplex PCR, and the TCRdb table lists in-frame clones only, not all of them. That table furnishes V, J and clone size, whereas the DNA furnished D and trimming. The sample records hundreds of thousands of clones, around 86% being singletons. Participant ages covered roughly 18 to 89 years across around 22 US areas.

V and J are TRBV2 and TRBJ2-7, with 11 bases lining up with TRBD2. Sequenced material: PBMCs or T cells enriched from blood (not recorded which). The clonotype originates from a woman aged 35 to 49 with acute COVID-19. The DNA of the CDR3 is TGTGCCAGCAGTGCGACTAGCGGGACCTACGAGCAGTACTTC. This codes for CASSATSGTYEQYF.